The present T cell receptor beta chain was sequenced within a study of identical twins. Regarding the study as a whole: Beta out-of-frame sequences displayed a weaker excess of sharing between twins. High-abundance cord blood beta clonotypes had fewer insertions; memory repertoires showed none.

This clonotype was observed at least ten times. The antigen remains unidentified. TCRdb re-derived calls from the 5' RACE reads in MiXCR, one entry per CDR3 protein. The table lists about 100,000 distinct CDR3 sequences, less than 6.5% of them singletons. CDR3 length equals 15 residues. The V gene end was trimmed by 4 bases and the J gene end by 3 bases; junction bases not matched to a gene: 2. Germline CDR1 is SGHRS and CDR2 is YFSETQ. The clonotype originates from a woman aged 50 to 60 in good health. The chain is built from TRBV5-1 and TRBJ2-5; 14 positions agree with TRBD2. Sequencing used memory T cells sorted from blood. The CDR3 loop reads CASSQGLAGEETQYF. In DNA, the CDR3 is TGCGCCAGCAGCCAGGGACTAGCGGGAGAAGAGACCCAGTACTTC.